This entry lists 7 T cell receptor beta chains sequenced from one sample in a study of blood T cell repertoires in COVID-19. Sequencing was performed with immunoSEQ multiplex PCR; in TCRdb, only in-frame clones are kept and a portion is missing. This sample carries under 200,000 clones, 75% to 85% of them seen once, and the ten largest clones take 3% to 4%. Sample: PBMCs or T cells enriched from blood (not recorded which). All receptors derive from a woman aged 55-70 years who had recovered from COVID-19.

The chain carries TRBV5-1 and TRBJ2-1; 7 bases agree with TRBD2. Germline V gives CDR1 SGHRS, CDR2 YFSETQ. After removal of 0 bases from V and 8 bases from J, the junction contained 5 bases not matched to a gene. This CDR3 spans 14 amino acids. The CDR3 DNA sequence: TGCGCCAGCAGCTTGGGCAGGGAGGGAGATGAGCAGTTCTTC. Its translation is CASSLGREGDEQFF.

J is TRBJ2-7 and V is TRBV15; TRBD2 is a possible D gene (6 bases). Trimming removed 0 bases from V and 3 bases from J, with 18 bases in between. The CDR3 covers 17 residues. From germline, CDR1 is LNHNV and CDR2 YYDKDF (reference sequence). The DNA for the CDR3 is TGTGCCACCAGCAGAGATCTGACTTCGGGACTTCTCTACGAGCAGTACTTC. As protein: CATSRDLTSGLLYEQYF.

The chain couples TRBV3-1 (or the pseudogene TRBV3-2) to TRBJ2-5; 11 nucleotides align to TRBD1. CDR1 and CDR2 (germline): LGHDT, YNNKEL (reference sequence). Unmatched junction bases numbered 8, after V lost 6 bases and J lost 5 bases. The CDR3 is 15 amino acids. The CDR3 bases are TGTGCCAGCAGACCGGGACAGGGGGTAGGGGAGACCCAGTACTTC. This encodes CASRPGQGVGETQYF.

The V gene is TRBV5-1, the J gene TRBJ1-1; D is unresolved. From germline, CDR1 is SGHRS and CDR2 YFSETQ. The germline V and J ends were trimmed by 3 bases and 3 bases, with 9 bases remaining between them. This CDR3 contains 13 residues. The CDR3 bases are TGCGCCAGCAGCTGGCTCCAGGACACTGAAGCTTTCTTT. Amino acids: CASSWLQDTEAFF.

This chain links TRBV6-5 with TRBJ2-1, with 7 nucleotides matching TRBD2. Per the germline V gene, CDR1 is MNHEY and CDR2 is SVGAGI. The V gene end was trimmed by 4 bases and the J gene end by 1 base; junction bases not matched to a gene: 7. CDR3 length: 16 amino acids. For the CDR3, the DNA is TGTGCCAGCAGTTCCGCTGGACTAGAGTCCTACAATGAGCAGTTCTTC. Protein product: CASSSAGLESYNEQFF.

CDR3 residues: CSVSQGNSGNTIYF. In nucleotides, the CDR3 is TGCAGCGTGAGCCAGGGTAACTCTGGAAACACCATATATTTT. The chain employs TRBV29-1 and TRBJ1-3; D may be TRBD1 (5 bases). Germline V gives CDR1 SQVTM, CDR2 ANQGSEA. Trimming shortened V by 6 bases and J by 0 bases, and 12 bases separated the two germline ends. This CDR3 comprises 14 residues. The full variable domain, its missing parts supplied by reference TRBV29-1 and TRBJ1-3, is SAVISQKPSRDICQRGTSLTIQCQVDSQVTMMFWYRQQPGQSLTLIATANQGSEATYESGFVIDKFPISRPNLTFSTLTVSNMSPEDSSIYLCSVSQGNSGNTIYFGEGSWLTVV.

The V and J genes are TRBV30 and TRBJ2-3; 10 positions agree with TRBD1. The CDR3 consists of 14 residues. J gave up 4 bases and V 6 bases, and 7 bases lay outside the gene matches. CDR1 and CDR2 from the germline V gene are GTSNPN and SVGIG (reference sequence). The DNA for the CDR3 is TGTGCCTGTCCGGGACAGGGGAACCCAGATACGCAGTATTTT. Protein: CACPGQGNPDTQYF.